This T cell receptor beta chain originates from a study of T cell responses to AZD1222 COVID-19 vaccine. Profiled with immunoSEQ multiplex PCR; TCRdb holds only in-frame clones, not every one. The sample lists 120,000 to 150,000 clones; around 84% were seen once. This CDR3 is 19 amino acids long. The sequence came from an adult who received the AZD1222 COVID-19 vaccine. Sequenced here: peripheral blood, sampled 28 days after the second AZD1222 dose. J is TRBJ2-2 and V is TRBV21-1; TRBD2 is the table's D call, not checked against the DNA. TRBV21-1 is listed as a pseudogene. This chain's CDR3 is CASSPHPLAGVLNTGELFF. Written as DNA, the CDR3 is TGTGCCAGCAGCCCCCACCCCCTCGCGGGAGTGTTGAACACCGGGGAGCTGTTTTTT.